This T cell receptor (beta chain) emerged from a study of blood T cell repertoires in COVID-19. Study information: The cDNA or gDNA used as material had been derived from T cells, B-cell-depleted T cells, or PBMCs.

V lost 2 bases, J lost 9 bases, and 16 bases lay in between. Germline values: CDR1 MNHEY, CDR2 SVGAGI. CDR3 size: 14 residues. Per the authors' pipeline: Cell counts per sample came from amplifying reference gene primers. Produced via immunoSEQ multiplex PCR; TCRdb's table is partial and in-frame only. V, J and clone size were drawn from that table, and D and trimming were deduced from the DNA. The sample shows over 70,000 clones, approximately 87% of them seen only once. Specimen: peripheral blood. The chain recombines TRBV6-5 with TRBJ1-1, with D tentatively TRBD1 (5 bases). The sequence was obtained from a human donor in a cohort sampled during active COVID-19. The CDR3 is CASSYGEAGGKAFF. In nucleotides, the CDR3 is TGTGCCAGCAGTTACGGCGAGGCGGGGGGAAAAGCTTTCTTT.